The clone carrying this T cell receptor beta chain was observed a few times. This sample is drawn from a study of CD8 T cells in ankylosing spondylitis. CDR1 is WSHSY, CDR2 SAAADI, per germline. The CDR3 contains 17 residues. Trimming removed 0 bases from V and 0 bases from J, with 15 bases in between. TCRdb fed the 5' RACE reads into MiXCR, producing one record per CDR3 protein. The data show around 330,000 distinct CDR3 sequences, approximately 10% seen once. The chain joins TRBV10-2 to TRBJ2-7; no definite D call. The source is a female donor with ankylosing spondylitis or in good health (not recorded which). The sequenced material came from blood, either unsorted or a sorted T cell fraction (not recorded which). CDR3 residues: CASSESETGLSSYEQYF. CDR3 sequence (DNA): TGCGCCAGCAGTGAGTCGGAAACCGGGTTGAGCTCCTACGAGCAGTACTTC.